One sample yielded the 18 T cell receptor beta chains listed below, sequenced in a study of blood T cell repertoires in COVID-19. The data were produced by immunoSEQ multiplex PCR, yet TCRdb's version contains in-frame clones alone and is incomplete. The sample comprises 31,000 or so clones, about 88% of which are singletons, and 25% to 35% rests with the top ten. Specimen: peripheral blood. The receptor set was obtained from a man older than 75 with acute or convalescent COVID-19.

The rearrangement links TRBV6-5 to TRBJ2-1; 11 bases map to TRBD2. CDR3 length: 15 amino acids. CDR1 is MNHEY and CDR2 is SVGAGI in the germline V gene. With V trimmed by 3 bases and J by 8 bases, 6 bases remained unmatched. CDR3 protein: CASSYTSGSIYEQFF. In nucleotides, the CDR3 is TGTGCCAGCAGTTATACTAGCGGGAGTATCTATGAGCAGTTCTTC.

The J gene is TRBJ2-5, the V gene TRBV5-8; possible D gene TRBD2, 6 bases. The CDR3 has 16 amino acids. The germline V and J ends were trimmed by 0 bases and 0 bases, with 12 bases remaining between them. Germline lookup yields CDR1 SGHTS and CDR2 YDEGEE. The CDR3 DNA sequence: TGTGCCAGCAGCTTGGATTTGGGGGGAGACCAAGAGACCCAGTACTTC. Its protein product is CASSLDLGGDQETQYF.

The V call is TRBV3-1 (or the pseudogene TRBV3-2), the J call TRBJ2-7; 10 bases map to TRBD2. Germline V gene sequence: CDR1 LGHDT, CDR2 YNNKEL (reference sequence). This CDR3 spans 14 amino acids. V gave up 5 bases and J gave up 6 bases; unmatched junction bases: 7. CDR3 in amino acids: CASSTRTSGSEQYF. CDR3 nucleotides: TGTGCCAGCAGCACCCGGACTAGCGGCTCCGAGCAGTACTTC.

The chain combines TRBV11-2 with TRBJ2-3; D is ambiguous. V was shortened by 5 bases and J by 0 bases, with 9 bases between the two germline ends. The CDR3 totals 14 residues. Germline values: CDR1 SGHAT, CDR2 FQNNGV. The CDR3 protein is CASSDPRSTDTQYF. Written as DNA, the CDR3 is TGTGCCAGCAGCGACCCGCGGAGCACAGATACGCAGTATTTT. The full variable domain, with the rest looked up from reference TRBV11-2 and TRBJ2-3, is EAGVAQSPRYKIIEKRQSVAFWCNPISGHATLYWYQQILGQGPKLLIQFQNNGVVDDSQLPKDRFSAERLKGVDSTLKIQPAKLEDSAVYLCASSDPRSTDTQYFGPGTRLTVL.

This chain joins TRBV3-1 (or the pseudogene TRBV3-2) and TRBJ1-1; D might be TRBD1 (6 bases). The ends were cut back, 0 bases at V and 1 base at J, with 6 bases in the middle. CDR1 LGHDT and CDR2 YNNKEL come from the germline V gene (reference sequence). The CDR3 has 14 amino acids. For the CDR3, the DNA is TGTGCCAGCAGCCAAGAACAGGGGAACACTGAAGCTTTCTTT. Translating it yields CASSQEQGNTEAFF.

This clone was found once. The chain is built from TRBV29-1 and TRBJ1-5; D remains unclear. Germline V gene lookup returns CDR1 SQVTM and CDR2 ANQGSEA. Trimming cost V 4 bases and J 0 bases, with 7 bases left between them. This CDR3 is built from 13 residues. This CDR3 is CSVAGHSNQPQHF. Written as DNA, the CDR3 is TGCAGCGTTGCAGGCCATAGCAATCAGCCCCAGCATTTT.

This sequence joins TRBV6-2 or TRBV6-3 and TRBJ1-2; 9 positions agree with TRBD1. The CDR3 has 15 amino acids. V was pared by 0 bases and J by 5 bases, with 4 bases of the junction left unmatched. Germline V lookup: CDR1 MNHEY, CDR2 SVGEGT. CDR3 bases: TGTGCCAGCAGTTACTCGCAGGACAGGGGTTATGGCTACACCTTC. Encoded protein: CASSYSQDRGYGYTF.

The genes are TRBV18 and TRBJ2-7; no firm D call. This CDR3 contains 14 residues. V was pared by 3 bases and J by 1 base, with 10 bases between. Germline V gene lookup returns CDR1 KGHSH and CDR2 LQKENI. CDR3 residues: CASSPLTTSYEQYF. The DNA for the CDR3 is TGTGCCAGCTCACCGCTGACAACATCCTACGAGCAGTACTTC.

The chain couples TRBV28 to TRBJ1-1; 8 bases are shared with TRBD1. After removal of 4 bases from V and 3 bases from J, the junction contained 1 base not matched to a gene. There are 13 residues in the CDR3. CDR1 and CDR2 from the germline V gene are MDHEN and SYDVKM. Here the CDR3 DNA reads TGTGCCAGCAGTTGGGGACAGGACACTGAAGCTTTCTTT. Protein: CASSWGQDTEAFF. Complete variable domain (other parts from reference TRBV28 and TRBJ1-1): DVKVTQSSRYLVKRTGEKVFLECVQDMDHENMFWYRQDPGLGLRLIYFSYDVKMKEKGDIPEGYSVSREKKERFSLILESASTNQTSMYLCASSWGQDTEAFFGQGTRLTVV.

J is TRBJ1-1 and V is TRBV18; TRBD1 might be the D (5 bases). V was pared by 8 bases and J by 5 bases, with 12 bases between. The CDR3 covers 12 residues. Germline V gene sequence: CDR1 KGHSH, CDR2 LQKENI. The CDR3 spells CASRTGDTEAFF. The CDR3, as DNA: TGTGCCAGCCGGACGGGGGATACTGAAGCTTTCTTT.

The chain is built from TRBV6-1 and TRBJ2-7, with 16 bases identical to TRBD2. Germline V gene sequence: CDR1 MNHNS, CDR2 SASEGT. CDR3 length equals 17 residues. J lost 7 bases, V lost 4 bases, and 10 bases had no gene match. Written as DNA, the CDR3 is TGTGCCAGCAGTGGCGGGACTAGCGGGAGGGCCGGGTCTGAGCAGTACTTC. This translates into CASSGGTSGRAGSEQYF.

This clone is classed as medium-sized. The rearrangement joins TRBV7-2 to TRBJ2-1; a possible D gene is TRBD2 (7 bases). V was trimmed by 5 bases and J by 4 bases, leaving 15 bases between them. The CDR3 length is 15 residues. CDR1 is SGHTA and CDR2 is FQGNSA in the germline V gene. CDR3 sequence: CASSLQGGKYNEQFF. The CDR3, as DNA: TGTGCCAGCAGCCTACAGGGAGGGAAGTACAATGAGCAGTTCTTC. Variable domain in full (rest from reference TRBV7-2 and TRBJ2-1): GAGVSQSPSNKVTEKGKDVELRCDPISGHTALYWYRQSLGQGLEFLIYFQGNSAPDKSGLPSDRFSAERTGGSVSTLTIQRTQQEDSAVYLCASSLQGGKYNEQFFGPGTRLTVL.

V gene TRBV5-4 combines with J gene TRBJ2-5; no firm D call. The germline CDR1 and CDR2 sequences are SGHNT and YYREEE (reference sequence). V lost 0 bases, J lost 3 bases, and 9 bases lay in between. This CDR3 has 14 residues. CDR3 nucleotide sequence: TGTGCCAGCAGCTTGGGAGGTAGTGAAGAGACCCAGTACTTC. Residues: CASSLGGSEETQYF.

The chain carries TRBV2 and TRBJ2-7, with TRBD1 matching over 8 bases. This CDR3 has 15 residues. After removal of 6 bases from V and 0 bases from J, the junction contained 7 bases not matched to a gene. The germline V gene has CDR1 SNHLY and CDR2 FYNNEI. CDR3 residues: CASSADRGYSYEQYF. The DNA of the CDR3 is TGTGCCAGCAGCGCAGACAGGGGATACTCCTACGAGCAGTACTTC.

The rearrangement joins TRBV19 to TRBJ2-2; the D gene is possibly TRBD1 (6 bases). The ends were cut back, 3 bases at V and 0 bases at J, with 8 bases in the middle. The germline V gene has CDR1 LNHDA and CDR2 SQIVND (reference sequence). The CDR3 runs 15 residues. This CDR3 reads CASSMGATNTGELFF. As DNA, the CDR3 is TGTGCCAGTAGTATGGGGGCTACGAACACCGGGGAGCTGTTTTTT.

This chain connects TRBV19 to TRBJ2-1; weak D call: TRBD2 (5 bases). Germline V gene sequence: CDR1 LNHDA, CDR2 SQIVND (reference sequence). This CDR3 spans 15 amino acids. Trimming took off 2 bases at V and 6 bases at J, with 14 bases between the two ends. CDR3 amino acids: CASSIIAEGSNEQFF. The CDR3 bases are TGTGCCAGTAGTATAATCGCCGAGGGTTCCAATGAGCAGTTCTTC.

This chain connects TRBV10-2 to TRBJ1-3; the D gene is possibly TRBD1 (5 bases). Trimming cost V 6 bases and J 9 bases, with 9 bases left between them. CDR3 length: 11 amino acids. Germline lookup yields CDR1 WSHSY and CDR2 SAAADI. CDR3 in DNA: TGCGCCAGCAGAGGGGCAGGCACCATATATTTT. This gives the protein CASRGAGTIYF.

The J gene is TRBJ2-2, the V gene TRBV28; weak D call: TRBD1 (6 bases). V lost 9 bases and J lost 1, with 9 bases in between. Germline V gene sequence: CDR1 MDHEN, CDR2 SYDVKM. The length of the CDR3 is 13 residues. As DNA, the CDR3 is TGTGCCAGTCGGGACAAGAACACCGGGGAGCTGTTTTTT. Translation gives CASRDKNTGELFF.